This T cell receptor (beta chain) was sequenced during a study of blood T cell repertoires in COVID-19. Method: immunoSEQ multiplex PCR; TCRdb's copy keeps in-frame clones and lacks some. The sample lists over 100,000 clones, around 89% occurring once. Trimming left V 3 bases short and J 4 bases short, with 7 bases between. There are 13 residues in the CDR3. Germline CDR1 and CDR2: SGHAT and FQDESV (reference sequence). Sequencing was performed on peripheral blood. The chain couples TRBV11-1 to TRBJ2-4; unclear D gene. The receptor's source is a human donor with acute or convalescent COVID-19. The donor label of this sample is uncertain. In nucleotides, the CDR3 is TGTGCCAGCAGCTTTGGTCAGAAAAACATTCAGTACTTC. Translating it yields CASSFGQKNIQYF.